This passage covers 10 T cell receptor beta chains from one sample sequenced in a study of PD-L1 blockade in urothelial cancer. The assay was immunoSEQ multiplex PCR, and TCRdb's table has in-frame clones only and misses some. The table includes about 38,000 clones, around 88% detected once. Regarding time point: peripheral blood 6 weeks after treatment start. Sequenced here: PBMCs, sampled around atezolizumab (anti-PD-L1) treatment. All receptors derive from a man in his sixties with urothelial cancer.

The chain uses TRBV4-1 and TRBJ1-4, with 7 bases matching TRBD1. The CDR3 is 16 amino acids. V lost 4 bases to trimming and J lost 6 bases; unmatched junction nucleotides: 11. Per germline, CDR1 MGHRA and CDR2 YSYEKL. CDR3: CASSLSVRDSHEKLFF. CDR3 DNA: TGCGCCAGCAGCCTCTCCGTCCGGGACAGTCATGAAAAACTGTTTTTT.

The V call is TRBV5-6, the J call TRBJ2-3; TRBD2 matches at 11 bases. This CDR3 region has 16 residues. J gave up 1 base and V 6 bases, and 7 bases lay outside the gene matches. The germline CDR1 and CDR2 sequences are SGHDT and YYEEEE. In DNA form, the CDR3 reads TGTGCCAGCACCCCTCCGACTAGCGGGGGCACAGATACGCAGTATTTT. Translated: CASTPPTSGGTDTQYF.

The genes are TRBV7-2 and TRBJ1-2, with 9 nucleotides matching TRBD1. This CDR3 is built from 14 residues. V shed 4 bases, J shed 8 bases, and the junction held 8 bases outside the gene matches. Germline V gene data show CDR1 as SGHTA and CDR2 as FQGNSA. The CDR3 DNA is TGTGCCAGCAGCTCTGGACAGGGGATTTGGGGCTACACCTTC. It is translated as CASSSGQGIWGYTF. The whole variable domain, filled in from reference TRBV7-2 and TRBJ1-2, reads GAGVSQSPSNKVTEKGKDVELRCDPISGHTALYWYRQSLGQGLEFLIYFQGNSAPDKSGLPSDRFSAERTGGSVSTLTIQRTQQEDSAVYLCASSSGQGIWGYTFGSGTRLTVV.

This chain connects TRBV7-3 to TRBJ1-2; D not resolved. Between the trimmed V and J ends, which lost 5 bases and 3 bases, there was a span of 10 bases. This CDR3 contains 13 residues. The germline gives CDR1 SGHTA, CDR2 FQGTGA. CDR3 residues: CASSQRPDYGYTF. CDR3 bases: TGTGCCAGCAGCCAGCGTCCCGACTATGGCTACACCTTC.

The chain links TRBV14 to TRBJ1-1, with D uncertain. CDR3 size: 17 residues. Germline assignment: CDR1 SGHDN and CDR2 FVKESK. Trimming left V 1 base short and J 4 bases short, with 19 bases between. CDR3 residues: CASSQVVWPSGLTEAFF. DNA for the CDR3: TGTGCCAGCAGCCAAGTCGTCTGGCCGAGCGGGCTCACTGAAGCTTTCTTT. Full variable domain (remainder filled in from reference TRBV14 and TRBJ1-1): EAGVTQFPSHSVIEKGQTVTLRCDPISGHDNLYWYRRVMGKEIKFLLHFVKESKQDESGMPNNRFLAERTGGTYSTLKVQPAELEDSGVYFCASSQVVWPSGLTEAFFGQGTRLTVV.

This chain connects TRBV19 to TRBJ1-3, with D perhaps TRBD1 (6 bases). The CDR3 spans 16 residues. Germline CDR1 reads LNHDA; CDR2 reads SQIVND (reference sequence). Trimming removed 2 bases at V and 0 bases at J, with 11 bases between. CDR3: CASSIRTDSSGNTIYF. As DNA, the CDR3 is TGTGCCAGTAGTATACGGACAGATTCCTCTGGAAACACCATATATTTT.

The chain employs TRBV7-9 and TRBJ2-7, with 7 bases lining up with TRBD2. J gave up 6 bases and V 2 bases, and 7 bases lay outside the gene matches. The CDR3 length is 14 residues. Germline V gene lookup returns CDR1 SEHNR and CDR2 FQNEAQ (reference sequence). CDR3 coding DNA: TGTGCCAGCAGCTTAACGGAGCCGGGGGGCGAGCAGTACTTC. Translated, it gives CASSLTEPGGEQYF.

The chain links TRBV21-1 to TRBJ2-3; the D call of TRBD2 is as the table states it, not checked on the DNA. TRBV21-1 counts as a pseudogene. The CDR3 runs to 18 residues. The CDR3 DNA reads as TGTGCCAGCAGCAAGGGGACCTTGGGGGAGGGCATCGCAGATACGCAGTATTTT. The encoded protein is CASSKGTLGEGIADTQYF.

The chain carries TRBV7-8 and TRBJ1-2; 9 nucleotides line up with TRBD1. The germline CDR1 and CDR2 sequences are SGHVS and FQNEAQ. This CDR3 contains 16 residues. V lost 5 bases to trimming and J lost 5 bases; unmatched junction nucleotides: 12. The CDR3 DNA reads TGTGCCAGCAGCCTAGAAGGGGGACAGGGAATATATGGCTACACCTTC. Translation gives CASSLEGGQGIYGYTF. The full variable domain, completed using reference TRBV7-8 and TRBJ1-2, is GAGVSQSPRYKVAKRGQDVALRCDPISGHVSLFWYQQALGQGPEFLTYFQNEAQLDKSGLPSDRFFAERPEGSVSTLKIQRTQQEDSAVYLCASSLEGGQGIYGYTFGSGTRLTVV.

This chain connects TRBV5-1 to TRBJ2-3, with a weak D call TRBD1 (6 bases). V was trimmed by 7 bases and J by 3 bases, leaving 12 bases between them. The CDR3 totals 13 residues. Germline V lookup: CDR1 SGHRS, CDR2 YFSETQ. In nucleotides, the CDR3 is TGCGCCAGCGCAAAGGGACAAACAGATACGCAGTATTTT. Translation: CASAKGQTDTQYF.